The rows below give T cell receptor gamma chains drawn from one sample of a study of gamma-delta chains in newborns, infants, children. TCRdb reprocessed the reads using CATT. The sample includes 220 or so gamma-chain clones, around 20% of them seen just once. Sequencing was carried out using blood. These receptors were collected from a child who was a newborn, infant or young child, either healthy, febrile or measles-vaccinated (not recorded which). The CDR3 runs from the conserved cysteine through the conserved F or W. Size tells how often a clone was seen, or its class if it is expanded.

size	J	V	DNA	CDR3
hyperexpanded	TRGJ1/TRGJ2	TRGV4	TGTGCCACCTGGGATGGGCTTAAGAAACTCTTT	CATWDGLKKLF
hyperexpanded	TRGJ1/TRGJ2	TRGV9	TGTGCCTTGTGTTGTTATAAGAAACTCTTT	CALCCYKKLF
hyperexpanded	TRGJP1	TRGV9	TGTGCCTTGTGGGTTAAATATACCACTGGTTGGTTCAAGATATTT	CALWVKYTTGWFKIF
hyperexpanded	TRGJP	TRGV9	TGTGCCTTGTGGGAGGTGCAAGAGTTGGGCAAAAAAATCAAGGTATTT	CALWEVQELGKKIKVF
hyperexpanded	TRGJP2	TRGV8	TGTGCCACCTGGGATAGTGATTGGATCAAGACGTTT	CATWDSDWIKTF
hyperexpanded	TRGJ1/TRGJ2	TRGV9	TGTGCCTTGTGGGAGGTGCTTTATTATAAGAAACTCTTT	CALWEVLYYKKLF
hyperexpanded	TRGJP	TRGV9	TGTGCCTTGTGGACGGAGGAGTTGGGCAAAAAAATCAAGGTATTT	CALWTEELGKKIKVF
hyperexpanded	TRGJP1	TRGV8	TGTGCCACCTGGAAGGAGGAGATATTT	CATWKEEIF
hyperexpanded	TRGJ1/TRGJ2	TRGV8	TGTGCCACCTGGGATAGGCGTGGTTATAAGAAACTCTTT	CATWDRRGYKKLF
hyperexpanded	TRGJ1/TRGJ2	TRGV5	TGTGCCACCTGGGACAGGCTACATTATAAGAAACTCTTT	CATWDRLHYKKLF